This T cell receptor beta chain was identified during a study of blood T cell repertoires in COVID-19 (TCRdb year 2020). With regard to the full study: The collaborator samples originated in the United States, Italy and Spain and spanned the acute and convalescent phases of COVID-19. The prospective study material was composed of cDNA or gDNA derived from T cells, B-cell-depleted T cells, or PBMCs. Subjects who had been exposed to COVID-19, were actively infected with it, or had recovered from it provided the deeply sampled blood TCRbeta repertoires that made up the dataset. The repertoires were released in a freely available public database intended as a resource for research on the immune response to SARS-CoV-2. The samples were drawn from the first 160 participants of the ongoing ImmuneRACE study and from 950 to 1,500 subjects provided by 6 global collaborators. Sample metadata almost always included a de-identified subject ID, COVID-19 status, age in years and sex. HLA class I and class II types, where available, came from metadata supplied by the sample provider rather than from assay-based typing.

CDR1 KGHSH and CDR2 LQKENI were looked up in the germline V gene. V loses 2 bases of germline sequence and J loses 5 bases, and the interval between the two ends is 9 bases. The CDR3 sequence holds 13 residues, the cysteine and phenylalanine included. Only CDR3 DNA remains: 39 bases, in frame from the first base. Collaborating institutions collected whole blood in K2EDTA tubes following their own protocols. Collaborator samples were shipped for TCRbeta analysis as frozen whole blood, isolated PBMCs, or DNA extracted from either sample type. This clone was found a few times. There is no known antigen for this receptor. The record has no base qualities; no much larger clone is one base away. Points the paper makes about the study in general: How much clinical and demographic metadata was included differed by source and by participant, and the metadata was provided uncurated.

TCRbeta CDR3 regions were amplified from genomic DNA using the immunoSEQ Assay, a bias-controlled multiplex PCR. Regarding the original processing steps: The number of nucleated cells in each sample was estimated from the amplification of reference gene primers within the assay. Sequence reads were collapsed and filtered to measure the absolute abundance of every unique TCRbeta CDR3 rearrangement. For each sample, productive Simpson clonality was calculated by taking the square root of Simpson's diversity index across productive rearrangements. Imported from immuneACCESS, the table was reduced by TCRdb to in-frame sequences with V and J called. These copies leave out some clones; in studies compared against another copy, an unresolved V gene accounts for under half, and the cause of the remainder is not known. V and J calls and clone size are as listed in that table; D and trimming were resolved from the DNA. For this sample there are 65,000 to 75,000 clones; approximately 84% appear just once. The ten largest clones represent around 4.1% of the sample.

The TCR sequence derives from a woman in her sixties with acute or convalescent COVID-19. Sequenced sample: peripheral blood. The sequence joins TRBV18 to TRBJ1-2, with the D gene uncertain. The CDR3 here reads CASSPRERYGYTF. The DNA sequence reads TGTGCCAGCTCACCAAGAGAAAGATATGGCTACACCTTC.